This T cell receptor (beta chain) was observed in a study of T cell changes during pregnancy in multiple sclerosis. Only in-frame clones appear in the TCRdb table, and some are missing; sequencing was by immunoSEQ multiplex PCR. The profile covers just over 90,000 clones, with 90% to 95% appearing a single time and approximately 1.7% taken by the ten largest. CDR1 and CDR2 from the germline V gene are SNHLY and FYNNEI. V shed 6 bases and J shed 2 bases, with 10 bases lying between them. There are 13 residues in the CDR3. The clonotype originates from a female donor in good health, enrolled as a control in a pregnancy study. J is TRBJ1-2 and V is TRBV2, with D possibly being TRBD1 (6 bases). This sample comprised peripheral blood, obtained after pregnancy. DNA for the CDR3: TGTGCCAGCAGCTCACAGGGAAACTATGGCTACACCTTC. Encoded protein: CASSSQGNYGYTF.